The 5 T cell receptor beta chains below come from one sample, sequenced in a study of blood T cell repertoires in COVID-19. Libraries were prepared by immunoSEQ multiplex PCR; TCRdb keeps only in-frame clonotypes and omits some of them. The table shows fewer than 70,000 clones, with around 87% occurring only once. The sequenced material came from peripheral blood. The receptor source for this set is a man between 60 and 70 years old with active or convalescent COVID-19.

The chain combines TRBV18 with TRBJ1-4, with 11 bases lining up with TRBD1. V dropped 3 bases and J dropped 8; count of bases not matched to a gene: 2. The CDR3 consists of 14 residues. CDR1 and CDR2 (germline): KGHSH, LQKENI. In nucleotides, the CDR3 is TGTGCCAGCTCACCGGGACAGGGGGACGAAAAACTGTTTTTT. Protein: CASSPGQGDEKLFF.

This rearrangement joins TRBV28 to TRBJ1-5; a possible D gene is TRBD1 (6 bases). Deletions cut 6 bases from V and 1 base from J, with 16 bases between. Per germline, CDR1 MDHEN and CDR2 SYDVKM. This CDR3 region has 16 residues. DNA of the CDR3: TGTGCCAGCAGCCGGGGAAGGGGGGGCAGCAATCAGCCCCAGCATTTT. As protein: CASSRGRGGSNQPQHF.

The CDR3 nucleotides are TGTGCCAGCAGTTTAGACAGCGTAGCTAATGAAAAACTGTTTTTT. Its translation: CASSLDSVANEKLFF. The chain employs TRBV28 and TRBJ1-4; D might be TRBD1 (5 bases). Germline assignment: CDR1 MDHEN and CDR2 SYDVKM. V lost 2 bases to trimming and J lost 3 bases, with 10 bases between them. The CDR3 contains 15 residues.

The genes are TRBV5-1 and TRBJ1-2; D remains ambiguous. The CDR3 loop spans 13 amino acids. The germline V gene has CDR1 SGHRS and CDR2 YFSETQ. The V gene lost 1 base and the J gene lost 6 bases, with 10 bases spanning the gap. The CDR3 loop reads CASSLSGSDGYTF. The CDR3 DNA is TGCGCCAGCAGCTTGTCGGGATCGGATGGCTACACCTTC.

V gene TRBV28 combines with J gene TRBJ2-1; 8 bases agree with TRBD2. From germline, CDR1 is MDHEN and CDR2 SYDVKM. With 4 bases clipped from V and 6 bases from J, the junction kept 8 bases outside the gene matches. The CDR3 length is 15 residues. CDR3 sequence (DNA): TGTGCCAGCAGTTCCCCGGGACTAGGGACCAATGAGCAGTTCTTC. It specifies CASSSPGLGTNEQFF. Complete variable domain (other parts from reference TRBV28 and TRBJ2-1): DVKVTQSSRYLVKRTGEKVFLECVQDMDHENMFWYRQDPGLGLRLIYFSYDVKMKEKGDIPEGYSVSREKKERFSLILESASTNQTSMYLCASSSPGLGTNEQFFGPGTRLTVL.